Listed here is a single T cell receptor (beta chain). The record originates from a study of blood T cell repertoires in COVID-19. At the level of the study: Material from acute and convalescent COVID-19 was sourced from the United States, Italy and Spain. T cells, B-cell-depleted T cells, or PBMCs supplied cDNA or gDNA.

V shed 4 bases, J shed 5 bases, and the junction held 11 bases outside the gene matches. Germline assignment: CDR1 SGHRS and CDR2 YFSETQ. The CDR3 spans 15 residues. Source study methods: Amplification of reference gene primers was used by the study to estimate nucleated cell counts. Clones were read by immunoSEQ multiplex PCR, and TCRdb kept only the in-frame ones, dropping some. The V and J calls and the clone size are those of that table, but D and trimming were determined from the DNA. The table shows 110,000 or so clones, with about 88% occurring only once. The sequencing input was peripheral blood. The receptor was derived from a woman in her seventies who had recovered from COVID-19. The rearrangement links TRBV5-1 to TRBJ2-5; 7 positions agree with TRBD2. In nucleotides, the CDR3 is TGCGCCAGCAGCCCCCTTTGGGAGGGCTCGGAGACCCAGTACTTC. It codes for CASSPLWEGSETQYF.